The source of this TCR beta chain is a study of blood T cell repertoires in COVID-19. Overall study context: Acute and convalescent COVID-19 specimens originated in the United States, Italy and Spain. In each case, the material was cDNA or gDNA derived from T cells, B-cell-depleted T cells, or PBMCs.

V trimming: 4 bases; J trimming: 6 bases; junction bases outside the gene matches: 7. The CDR3 has 14 residues. Germline V gives CDR1 LNHDA, CDR2 SQIVND (reference sequence). In the original workflow: Estimation of nucleated cell counts was performed using reference gene primer amplification. The assay was immunoSEQ multiplex PCR, and TCRdb's table has in-frame clones only and misses some. D and trimming come from the DNA, and the V and J calls and clone size come from that table. The table records around 150,000 clones, roughly 80% of them present only once. This clone was counted between two and nine times.

What was sequenced was peripheral blood. The chain is built from TRBV19 and TRBJ2-7; 9 nucleotides match TRBD1. This TCR was sampled from a woman in her forties or fifties with active or convalescent COVID-19. CDR3 region: CASSRGDRVAEQYF. In nucleotides, the CDR3 is TGTGCCAGTAGTAGAGGGGACAGGGTCGCCGAGCAGTACTTC. The variable domain in full, with the rest retrieved from reference TRBV19 and TRBJ2-7, is DGGITQSPKYLFRKEGQNVTLSCEQNLNHDAMYWYRQDPGQGLRLIYYSQIVNDFQKGDIAEGYSVSREKKESFPLTVTSAQKNPTAFYLCASSRGDRVAEQYFGPGTRLTVT.